This is a list of T cell receptor beta chains from one sample in a study of blood T cells in healthy people across ages. TCRdb passed the 5' RACE reads through MiXCR, listing each CDR3 protein once. This table has under 1,000,000 distinct CDR3 sequences, approximately 35% appearing once. Sequencing used blood. Receptors were obtained from a man aged 18 to 35 in good health. Each CDR3 is given with its conserved first and last residue. The order of the fields is J gene, V gene, CDR3 protein.

TRBJ2-3 | TRBV7-2 | CASSRKAGLADTQYF
TRBJ2-1 | TRBV20-1 | CSAATGGYNEQFF
TRBJ1-2 | TRBV6-2/TRBV6-3 | CASRYGGSAYGYTF
TRBJ2-3 | TRBV5-1 | CASSWTSGDTQYF
TRBJ2-1 | TRBV4-3 | CASSHRPEQRGGVASSYNEQFF
TRBJ2-7 | TRBV29-1 | CSVDPQGSYNEQYF
TRBJ1-1 | TRBV20-1 | CSARDSVGRTEAFF
TRBJ1-1 | TRBV12-3/TRBV12-4 | CASREQGNTEAFF
TRBJ2-3 | TRBV6-2/TRBV6-3 | CASRDRDYLLTDAQYF
TRBJ2-1 | TRBV7-2 | CASSLGQGSFNGQFF
TRBJ2-5 | TRBV4-3 | CASSPGRGQETQYF
TRBJ2-1 | TRBV12-3/TRBV12-4 | CASSFNINEQFF